This TCR beta chain was obtained from a study of identical twins. Germline V lookup: CDR1 SGHVS, CDR2 FNYEAQ. The V end was cut by 2 bases, the J end by 7 bases, with 14 bases between. There are 14 residues in the CDR3. TCRdb itself ran the 5' RACE reads through MiXCR, one entry per CDR3 protein. This sample yields over 500,000 distinct CDR3 sequences, of which 20% to 25% are seen a single time; around 0.91% belongs to the top ten. A further study also used this sample, focusing on T cells expressing NK-cell markers.

This clonotype originated in a woman aged 18-35 years in good health. Sequenced: CD4+ T cells sorted from blood. The chain uses TRBV7-6 and TRBJ1-2, with unresolved D. CDR3 amino acids: CASSLIGVESGYTF. CDR3 in DNA: TGTGCCAGCAGCTTAATCGGGGTAGAGAGTGGCTACACCTTC.